A single sample is the source of the 7 T cell receptor beta chains below, sequenced in a study of shared clonotypes between healthy human individuals. Some clones are missing from TCRdb's copy, which holds only in-frame ones; the method was immunoSEQ multiplex PCR. The sample carries more than 2,000,000 clones, approximately 92% recorded once. Material: naive CD4+ T cells sorted from blood. Subset specified: CD45RA+ positively selected. Every receptor here comes from a man aged 18 to 30 in good health.

The chain employs TRBV9 and TRBJ2-2; TRBD2 might be the D (6 bases). This CDR3 contains 18 residues. CDR1 is SGDLS and CDR2 is YYNGEE in the germline V gene. V shed 4 bases and J shed 3 bases, with 22 bases lying between them. The CDR3 DNA sequence: TGTGCCAGCAGCCCGACCTCCGCCGAGGGAGGCTACACCGGGGAGCTGTTTTTT. Its protein product is CASSPTSAEGGYTGELFF.

This rearrangement joins TRBV5-6 to TRBJ2-7, with 8 positions matching TRBD1. J gave up 6 bases and V 2 bases, and 13 bases lay outside the gene matches. The germline CDR1 and CDR2 sequences are SGHDT and YYEEEE. CDR3 length: 16 residues. CDR3 bases: TGTGCCAGCAGCTTCCCGGACAGGGACCCTTTTGGCGAGCAGTACTTC. It is translated as CASSFPDRDPFGEQYF. Based on the CDR3 plus reference TRBV5-6 and TRBJ2-7, the full variable domain is DAGVTQSPTHLIKTRGQQVTLRCSPKSGHDTVSWYQQALGQGPQFIFQYYEEEERQRGNFPDRFSGHQFPNYSSELNVNALLLGDSALYLCASSFPDRDPFGEQYFGPGTRLTVT.

As for this clone: Other DNA variants within this sample encode the same CDR3. The chain couples TRBV18 to TRBJ1-1; perhaps TRBD1 as D (5 bases). V was trimmed by 3 bases and J by 5 bases, leaving 10 bases between them. This CDR3 region has 13 residues. The V gene's germline CDR1 is KGHSH and CDR2 LQKENI. The CDR3 bases are TGTGCCAGCTCACCCAGGGAGGGGACTGAAGCTTTCTTT. Residues: CASSPREGTEAFF.

The chain combines TRBV4-3 with TRBJ1-4; D gene ambiguous. V dropped 8 bases and J dropped 0 bases, with 16 bases sitting between them. The CDR3 covers 16 residues. Germline CDR1 is LGHNA and CDR2 is YSLEER. The CDR3 reads CASRTRLLATNEKLFF. Here the CDR3 DNA reads TGCGCCAGCCGAACGCGTCTCTTAGCAACTAATGAAAAACTGTTTTTT.

This chain connects TRBV15 to TRBJ2-2, with TRBD1 as a possible D gene (6 bases). The germline V gene encodes CDR1 LNHNV and CDR2 YYDKDF (reference sequence). Between the trimmed V and J ends, which lost 11 bases and 6 bases, there was a span of 16 bases. The CDR3 runs to 13 residues. CDR3: CAFGTQGAGELFF. CDR3 nucleotide sequence: TGTGCCTTCGGGACACAAGGGGCCGGGGAGCTGTTTTTT.

This chain uses TRBV7-2 with TRBJ2-6; the match to TRBD2 covers 7 bases. CDR3 length: 18 amino acids. Trimming cost V 5 bases and J 0 bases; bases outside gene matches: 10. Germline V gene data show CDR1 as SGHTA and CDR2 as FQGNSA. CDR3: CASSPPGGGGSGANVLTF. The CDR3 coding sequence is TGTGCCAGCAGCCCTCCGGGTGGCGGGGGCTCTGGGGCCAACGTCCTGACTTTC.

This clone has a single count. The chain couples TRBV28 to TRBJ2-3, with 7 bases fitting TRBD2. Germline-derived CDR1 and CDR2 are MDHEN and SYDVKM. The CDR3 consists of 16 residues. V lost 5 bases to trimming and J lost 1 base; unmatched junction nucleotides: 9. CDR3 coding DNA: TGTGCCAGCAGTCCACAAAAGGCGGGGGGCACAGATACGCAGTATTTT. Encoded protein: CASSPQKAGGTDTQYF. Using reference TRBV28 and TRBJ2-3 for the parts outside the CDR3, the full variable domain is DVKVTQSSRYLVKRTGEKVFLECVQDMDHENMFWYRQDPGLGLRLIYFSYDVKMKEKGDIPEGYSVSREKKERFSLILESASTNQTSMYLCASSPQKAGGTDTQYFGPGTRLTVL.